This TCR beta chain was identified in a study of T-cell memory formation after mild COVID-19. Study findings and constraints: Second-wave clones that peaked on day 37 lacked confirmed SARS-CoV-2 specificity. Shrinking CD4+ clones resided mostly in CM and EM, and CD8+ ones in EMRA. Day 15 to 85 contracting clones showed balanced CD4/CD8; day 15 to 37 expanders favored CD4+.

This clonotype was counted a few times. Its antigen is currently unknown. The germline V gene has CDR1 SGHRS and CDR2 YFSETQ. This CDR3 has 15 amino acids. The V end lost 4 bases, the J end lost 0 bases, and 14 bases lay between the germline ends. Barcoded TCR alpha and TCR beta cDNA libraries with UMIs came from 5'RACE using constant-segment primers. TCRdb redid the calling of the 5' RACE reads with MiXCR, one entry per CDR3 protein. The data hold roughly 120,000 distinct CDR3 sequences, with around a sixth observed a single time. The chain uses TRBV5-1 and TRBJ2-7, with D maybe TRBD1 (5 bases). The sample consisted of PBMCs or a T cell subset sorted from them (not recorded which). This receptor was obtained from an adult woman who had mild COVID-19 (a few samples of this study predate the infection). Cell type and time point are not known. CDR3 nucleotide sequence: TGCGCCAGCAGCCCGTTGCACGACAGCTCCTACGAGCAGTACTTC. Its protein is CASSPLHDSSYEQYF.